This T cell receptor (beta chain) was found in a study of chemoradiotherapy in HPV16-positive cancers. Overall study findings and caveats: HPV-responsive T-cell expansion during chemoradiotherapy was linked to improved recurrence-free survival in HPV16-positive patients.

This clone has only a few counts. The antigen remains undetermined. The CDR3 spans 15 residues. J was trimmed by 2 bases and V by 6 bases; bases with no gene match: 5. CDR1 is SNHLY and CDR2 is FYNNEI in the germline V gene. Some clones are missing from TCRdb's copy, which holds only in-frame ones; the method was immunoSEQ multiplex PCR. The sample gives about 15,000 clones, approximately 84% of which show up once; roughly a tenth is in the top ten. V and J are TRBV2 and TRBJ1-3; 9 bases map to TRBD1. This sample was obtained from a patient who underwent chemoradiotherapy. The receptor was isolated from a human donor with HPV-associated anogenital cancer. The CDR3 sequence: CASRLDRGAGNTIYF. The DNA of the CDR3 is TGTGCCAGCAGGTTGGACAGGGGTGCTGGAAACACCATATATTTT.